This TCR beta chain was identified during a study of T cell repertoires in cytomegalovirus infection. Study at large: It was the public TCR beta signatures that indicated both CMV infection and matching HLA type. Study-wide points: Accumulated public TCR beta family frequency recognized individuals carrying CMV together with the relevant HLA. HLA-C-restricted CMV clonotypes gave the most frequent clonotype in two of eight donors.

This clonotype was recorded at least ten times. The antigen is not known. Looked up from germline, CDR1 is SGHTA and CDR2 is FQGNSA. Germline trimming cut 10 bases from V and 4 bases from J; bases unmatched to any gene: 8. The length of the CDR3 is 15 residues. MiXCR was run by TCRdb on the reads, yielding one entry per CDR3 protein. This table holds 70,000 to 75,000 distinct CDR3 sequences, 4% found once. J is TRBJ2-2 and V is TRBV7-2; 11 bases are a match to TRBD2. The specimen was PBMCs. The receptor comes from a human donor in good health (CMV status not recorded). Some clones in this sample may be carry-over from other donors' samples. The CDR3 bases are TGTGCCATAATTAGCGGGGGGGCAGTCACCGGGGAGCTGTTTTTT. Protein sequence: CAIISGGAVTGELFF.